This T cell receptor (beta chain) was profiled in a study of shared clonotypes between healthy human individuals. In the original analysis: Filtering differed, since immunoSEQ gave only junction sequences and no quality scores. Only in-frame clones appear in the TCRdb table, and some are missing; sequencing was by immunoSEQ multiplex PCR. The V and J calls and the clone size are those of that table, but D and trimming were determined from the DNA. Here the sample spans around 370,000 clones, 90% to 98% being singletons. Caucasian adults living in Nashville, Tennessee, provided all samples. The CDR3 totals 11 residues. V was shortened by 3 bases and J by 3 bases, with 3 bases between the two germline ends. Germline assignment: CDR1 SGHTA and CDR2 FQGNSA. Turning to this clone: Its antigen is undetermined. Other DNA variants within this sample encode the same CDR3.

Findings and caveats of the study: Unshared clonotypes carried lower generation probabilities than those common to all four donors.

The TCR was taken from a man between 25 and 39 years old in good health. Sample: memory CD8+ T cells sorted from blood. As to subset: CD45RO+ cells pooled with CCR7-negative TemRA cells. The chain recombines TRBV7-2 with TRBJ2-7; D is ambiguous. The CDR3 sequence is CASSLDYEQYF. The CDR3 coding sequence is TGTGCCAGCAGCTTGGACTACGAGCAGTACTTC.